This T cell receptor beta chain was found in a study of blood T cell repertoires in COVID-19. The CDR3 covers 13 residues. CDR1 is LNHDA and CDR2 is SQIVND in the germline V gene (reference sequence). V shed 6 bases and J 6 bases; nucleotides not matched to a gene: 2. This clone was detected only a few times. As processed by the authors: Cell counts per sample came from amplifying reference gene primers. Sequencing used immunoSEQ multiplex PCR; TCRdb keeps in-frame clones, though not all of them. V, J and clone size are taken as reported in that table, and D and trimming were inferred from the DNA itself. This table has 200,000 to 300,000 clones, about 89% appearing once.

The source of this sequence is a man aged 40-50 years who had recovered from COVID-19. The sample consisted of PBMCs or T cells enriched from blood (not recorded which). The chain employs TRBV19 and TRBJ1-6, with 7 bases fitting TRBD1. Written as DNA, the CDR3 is TGTGCCAGTAGCGACAGGGCTAATTCACCCCTCCACTTT. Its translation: CASSDRANSPLHF.